This T cell receptor beta chain is from a study of cytomegalovirus exposure and HLA in healthy donors. Across the study: Across 300 to 400 genotyped donors, 81% landed in the Caucasian-associated ancestry cluster.

V shed 0 bases and J shed 3 bases, with 11 bases lying between them. This CDR3 has 15 amino acids. CDR1 WSHSY and CDR2 SAAADI come from the germline V gene. The study, taken as a whole, reports: A previous analysis found most TCR beta V segments productive roughly 87% or roughly 30% of the time. Owing to their indistinguishability, certain V segments, notably TRBV6-2 and TRBV6-3, were excluded.

PCR used 60 Vbeta primers and 13 Jbeta primers. TCRdb keeps only in-frame clones here, not all; method: immunoSEQ multiplex PCR. This sample has about 99,000 clones, with 78% found just once. This clone has just a few counts. The antigen remains unidentified. This clonotype was sampled from a woman between 40 and 50 years old in good health and CMV-seronegative. The chain recombines TRBV10-2 with TRBJ1-2, with D possibly being TRBD1 (5 bases). Sequenced material: PBMCs. For the CDR3, the DNA is TGCGCCAGCAGTGAGTCGCGGGGAGGGGACTATGGCTACACCTTC. Its translation is CASSESRGGDYGYTF.